Listed below are T cell receptor beta chains from one sample, sequenced in a study of shared clonotypes between healthy human individuals. Profiled with immunoSEQ multiplex PCR; TCRdb holds only in-frame clones, not every one. The sample holds about 560,000 clones; roughly 79% are singletons and the top ten take around 12%. Source material: PBMCs. The source is a woman in her thirties or forties in good health. Some clones in this sample may be carry-over from other donors' samples. CDR3s include the opening cysteine and the closing phenylalanine or tryptophan. A D gene is named only where the DNA matches it firmly. Expanded clones are given a class, and other clones once, few, many or no size at all.

CASSPSQSQHF	TGTGCCAGCAGCCCCTCCCAGTCCCAGCATTTT	TRBV9	TRBJ1-5	few	.
CASSEVTRDGAPQFF	TGCGCCAGCAGTGAGGTGACTAGGGACGGCGCACCTCAGTTCTTC	TRBV10-1	TRBJ2-1	.	.
CASSRAGGPFNEQFF	TGTGCCAGCAGCCGAGCGGGAGGGCCATTCAATGAGCAGTTCTTC	TRBV4-2	TRBJ2-1	few	TRBD2
CSAPGQGGQDGGYTF	TGCAGCGCTCCGGGACAGGGGGGCCAGGACGGTGGCTACACCTTC	TRBV29-1	TRBJ1-2	.	TRBD1
CASGRGQFNQPQHF	TGTGCCAGCGGGCGGGGGCAGTTCAATCAGCCCCAGCATTTT	TRBV6-5	TRBJ1-5	once	.
CASKERLSIDTQYF	TGTGCCAGCAAAGAGCGGCTTAGCATAGATACGCAGTATTTT	TRBV6-1	TRBJ2-3	.	.
CASSETGSYGYTF	TGTGCCAGCAGTGAAACCGGCTCCTATGGCTACACCTTC	TRBV2	TRBJ1-2	.	.
CAISEEAAYNEQFF	TGTGCCATCAGTGAAGAAGCAGCCTACAATGAGCAGTTCTTC	TRBV10-3	TRBJ2-1	once	.
CASSTGTSIVNEQFF	TGTGCCAGCAGTACCGGGACTAGCATAGTCAATGAGCAGTTCTTC	TRBV6-5	TRBJ2-1	.	TRBD2
CASSLVGTHISGNTIYF	TGTGCCAGCAGCTTAGTAGGGACACACATCTCTGGAAACACCATATATTTT	TRBV7-9	TRBJ1-3	.	.